This T cell receptor beta chain was captured by sequencing in a study of CD8+ T cells in alopecia areata. Study-wide points: Patients shared TCRs less clearly than mice did, possibly owing to HLA. Lesional scalp, especially alopecia totalis/universalis, showed higher clonality than normal scalp.

Reverse transcribed after extraction, RNA yielded cDNA as the sequencing template. Profiled with immunoSEQ multiplex PCR; TCRdb holds only in-frame clones, not every one. The data contain under 65,000 clones, roughly two fifths of them singletons. Germline V gives CDR1 SNHLY, CDR2 FYNNEI. This CDR3 spans 14 amino acids. The ends were cut back, 3 bases at V and 5 bases at J, with 14 bases in the middle. From alopecia areata patients, lesional scalp punch biopsies and peripheral blood were collected. T lymphocytes (CD4+ and CD8+) were sorted from PBMCs. This clone was picked up a small number of times. Its antigen remains unidentified.

The chain joins TRBV2 to TRBJ2-7, with D perhaps matching TRBD2 (6 bases). Material: NKG2D-low CD8+ T cells sorted from blood. The source is a human donor with alopecia areata. This CDR3 reads CASSEYGGDDEQYF. In nucleotides, the CDR3 is TGTGCCAGCAGTGAGTACGGGGGAGATGACGAGCAGTACTTC.